The sequence of this TCR beta chain was determined in a study of T-cell reconstitution after alpha-beta-depleted transplantation in children. Overall study findings and caveats: At day 60, the high TCRbeta diversity found in some patients originated from recipient T cells and thymic progenitors that had survived. Several hundred graft clones that had expanded were reportedly the source of alpha-beta T cells about two months after transplant. Newly made T cells mostly supplied T-cell counts and diversity one year after transplant.

Unique molecular identifiers were built into the TCRbeta library. TCRdb re-called the PCR reads through MiXCR, storing one row per CDR3 protein. The top ten clones hold just over 2% of a sample with approximately 500,000 distinct CDR3 sequences, over 9.5% of them seen once. In its sample, this clonotype was seen many times. The antigen is undetermined. The sequences come from PBMCs, collected before TCRalphabeta/CD19-depleted stem cell transplant. The origin of this receptor is a child younger than 10 with inherited bone marrow failure, due to receive a stem cell transplant.

The CDR3 region has the DNA TGCAGCGTTGTTCGAGGGGGCAGGGATGAGCAGTTCTTC. It yields the protein CSVVRGGRDEQFF. The chain carries TRBV29-1 and TRBJ2-1, with 7 nucleotides matching TRBD1. The CDR3 has 13 residues. V lost 4 bases, J lost 8 bases, and 8 bases stayed unmatched. The germline gives CDR1 SQVTM, CDR2 ANQGSEA.